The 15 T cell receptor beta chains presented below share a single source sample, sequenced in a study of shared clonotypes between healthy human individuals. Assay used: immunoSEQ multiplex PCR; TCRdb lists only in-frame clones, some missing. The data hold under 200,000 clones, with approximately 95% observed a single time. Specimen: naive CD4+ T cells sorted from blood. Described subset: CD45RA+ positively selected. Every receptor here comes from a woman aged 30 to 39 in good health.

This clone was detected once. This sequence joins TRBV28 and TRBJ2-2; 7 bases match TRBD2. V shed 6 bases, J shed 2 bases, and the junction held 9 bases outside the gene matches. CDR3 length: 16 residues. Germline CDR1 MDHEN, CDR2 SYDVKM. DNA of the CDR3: TGTGCCAGCAGGCCGCACCCTAGCGGAAACACCGGGGAGCTGTTTTTT. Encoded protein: CASRPHPSGNTGELFF.

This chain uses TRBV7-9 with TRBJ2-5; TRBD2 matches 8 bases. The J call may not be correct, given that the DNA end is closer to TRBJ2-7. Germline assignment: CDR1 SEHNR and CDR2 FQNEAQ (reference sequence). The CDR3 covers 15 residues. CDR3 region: CASSLISGASYEQYF. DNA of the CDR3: TGTGCCAGCAGCCTGATTAGCGGGGCCTCCTACGAGCAGTACTTC.

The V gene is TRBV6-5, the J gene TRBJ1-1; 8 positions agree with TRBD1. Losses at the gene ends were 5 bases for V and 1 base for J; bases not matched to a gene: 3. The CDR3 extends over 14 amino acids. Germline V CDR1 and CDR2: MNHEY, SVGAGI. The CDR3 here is CASSPTGGNTEAFF. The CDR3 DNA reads TGTGCCAGCAGTCCCACAGGGGGGAACACTGAAGCTTTCTTT.

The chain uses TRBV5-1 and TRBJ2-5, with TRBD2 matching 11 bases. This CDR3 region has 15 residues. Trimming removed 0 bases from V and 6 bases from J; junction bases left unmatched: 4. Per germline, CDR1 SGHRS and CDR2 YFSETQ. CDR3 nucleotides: TGCGCCAGCAGCTTGGCGACTAGCGGGACGAAGACCCAGTACTTC. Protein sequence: CASSLATSGTKTQYF.

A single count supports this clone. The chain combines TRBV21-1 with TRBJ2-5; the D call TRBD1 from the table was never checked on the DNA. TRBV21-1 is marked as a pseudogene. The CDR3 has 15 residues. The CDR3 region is CASSFRNQGSKTQYF. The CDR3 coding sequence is TGTGCCAGCAGCTTCAGGAACCAGGGATCGAAGACCCAGTACTTC.

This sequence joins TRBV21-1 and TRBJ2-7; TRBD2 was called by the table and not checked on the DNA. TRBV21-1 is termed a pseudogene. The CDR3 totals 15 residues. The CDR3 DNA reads TGTGCCAGCAGCCCCATGTCGACTAGCACCTACGAGCAGTACTTC. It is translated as CASSPMSTSTYEQYF.

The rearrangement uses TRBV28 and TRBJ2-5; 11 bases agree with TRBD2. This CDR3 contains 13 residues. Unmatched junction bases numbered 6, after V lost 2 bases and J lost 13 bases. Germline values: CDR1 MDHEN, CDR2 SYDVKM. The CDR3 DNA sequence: TGTGCCAGCAGTTTACACACTAGCGGGAGTCCGTACTTC. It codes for CASSLHTSGSPYF.

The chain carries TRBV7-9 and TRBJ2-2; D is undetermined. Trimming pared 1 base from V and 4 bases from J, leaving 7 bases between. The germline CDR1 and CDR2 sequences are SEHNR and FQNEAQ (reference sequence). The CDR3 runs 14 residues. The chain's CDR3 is CASSLGLPTGELFF. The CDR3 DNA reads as TGTGCCAGCAGCTTAGGCCTACCCACCGGGGAGCTGTTTTTT.

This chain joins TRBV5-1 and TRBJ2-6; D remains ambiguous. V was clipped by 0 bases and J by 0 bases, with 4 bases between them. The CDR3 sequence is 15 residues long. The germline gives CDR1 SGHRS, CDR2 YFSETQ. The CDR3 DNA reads TGCGCCAGCAGCTTGGGACTCTCTGGGGCCAACGTCCTGACTTTC. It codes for CASSLGLSGANVLTF.

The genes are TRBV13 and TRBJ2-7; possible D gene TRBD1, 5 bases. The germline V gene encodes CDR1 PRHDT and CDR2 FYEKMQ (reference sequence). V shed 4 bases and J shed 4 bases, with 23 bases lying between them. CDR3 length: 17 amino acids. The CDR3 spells CASSSLSGRQGNYEQYF. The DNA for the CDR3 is TGTGCCAGCAGCTCACTGTCGGGCCGGCAGGGAAATTACGAGCAGTACTTC. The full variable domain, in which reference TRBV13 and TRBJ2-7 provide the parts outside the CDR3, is AAGVIQSPRHLIKEKRETATLKCYPIPRHDTVYWYQQGPGQDPQFLISFYEKMQSDKGSIPDRFSAQQFSDYHSELNMSSLELGDSALYFCASSSLSGRQGNYEQYFGPGTRLTVT.

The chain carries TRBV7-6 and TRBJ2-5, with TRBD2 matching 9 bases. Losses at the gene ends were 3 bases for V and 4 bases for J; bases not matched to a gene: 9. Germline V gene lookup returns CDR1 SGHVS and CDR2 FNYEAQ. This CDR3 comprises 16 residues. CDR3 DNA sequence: TGTGCCAGCAGCTTGTCGCTAGCGGGAATTAGAGAGACCCAGTACTTC. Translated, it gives CASSLSLAGIRETQYF.

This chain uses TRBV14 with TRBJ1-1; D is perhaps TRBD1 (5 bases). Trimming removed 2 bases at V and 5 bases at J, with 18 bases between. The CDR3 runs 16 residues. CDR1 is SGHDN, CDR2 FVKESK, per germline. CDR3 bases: TGTGCCAGCAGCCAATACCTGGGGAGGGACGGAACTGAAGCTTTCTTT. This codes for CASSQYLGRDGTEAFF.

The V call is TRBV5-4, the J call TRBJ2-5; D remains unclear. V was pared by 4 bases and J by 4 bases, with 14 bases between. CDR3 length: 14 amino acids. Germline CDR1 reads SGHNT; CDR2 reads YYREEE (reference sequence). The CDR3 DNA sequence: TGTGCCAGCAGCAAGAACCGGGCAGGAGAGACCCAGTACTTC. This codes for CASSKNRAGETQYF.

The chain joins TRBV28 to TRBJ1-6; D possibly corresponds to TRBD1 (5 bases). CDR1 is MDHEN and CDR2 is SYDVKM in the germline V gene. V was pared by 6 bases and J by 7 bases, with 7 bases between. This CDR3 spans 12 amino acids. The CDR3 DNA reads TGTGCCAGCAGGGAGGGGAATTCACCCCTCCACTTT. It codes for CASREGNSPLHF. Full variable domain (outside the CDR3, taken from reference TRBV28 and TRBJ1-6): DVKVTQSSRYLVKRTGEKVFLECVQDMDHENMFWYRQDPGLGLRLIYFSYDVKMKEKGDIPEGYSVSREKKERFSLILESASTNQTSMYLCASREGNSPLHFGNGTRLTVT.

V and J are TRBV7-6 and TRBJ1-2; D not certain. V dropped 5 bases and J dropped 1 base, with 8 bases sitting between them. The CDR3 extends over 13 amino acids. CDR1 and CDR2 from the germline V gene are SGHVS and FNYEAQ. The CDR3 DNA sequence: TGTGCCAGCAGCGGGGATAATAACTATGGCTACACCTTC. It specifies CASSGDNNYGYTF.